In its sample, the clone carrying this T cell receptor beta chain was seen once. The antigen is undetermined. As every portion of the isolated RNA was reverse transcribed, the sequencing read expressed TCRB transcripts. Repertoires were generated with immunoSEQ multiplex PCR, while TCRdb's copy carries only in-frame clones and drops some. The sample has roughly 500,000 clones, around 30% seen once. Blood was drawn once from each donor into heparinised tubes. The draws averaged about 110 mL. CD45RO/CCR7/CD25/CD127/CD95/CD27 sorting isolated CD4+ naive, central memory, regulatory and stem cell-like memory cells. Sorting gave populations that all exceeded 98% purity. This sample was included in a study of beta chain features in type 1 diabetes. The germline gives CDR1 LNHNV, CDR2 YYDKDF (reference sequence). There are 16 residues in the CDR3. V lost 3 bases and J lost 0; bases outside the gene matches: 8.

General observations from the study: Naive, central memory and Treg TCRB repertoires seemed to resemble each other more closely in patients than they did in healthy donors.

Sequencing was done on a sample of naive CD4+ T cells from blood. The TCR sequence derives from a man aged 18-30 years in good health. V usage is TRBV15 and J usage is TRBJ2-7; 7 bases match TRBD2. CDR3 region: CATSSPVRGDSYEQYF. CDR3 coding DNA: TGTGCCACCAGCAGTCCAGTACGGGGGGACTCCTACGAGCAGTACTTC.